A selection of T cell receptor beta chains follows, all from one sample in a study of human T cells and chemical hapten exposure. Using its own MiXCR run on the RACE reads, TCRdb lists one record per CDR3 protein. The table lists 45,000 or so distinct CDR3 sequences, roughly 4.1% of them singletons. The sequencing input was whole blood. The receptors shown here come from a human donor in good health. Some clones in this sample may be carry-over from other donors' samples. CDR3s include the opening cysteine and the closing phenylalanine or tryptophan. The order of the fields is clone size, J gene, CDR3 length, D gene, V gene, CDR3 protein, CDR3 DNA. The D gene is left open where the match is weak. Some rows mark clone size as missing; the rest say once, few, many or name a class of expanded clone.

size: many
J: TRBJ2-3
length: 15
D: TRBD2
V: TRBV20-1
CDR3: CSARDATSGTDTQYF
DNA: TGCAGTGCTAGAGACGCGACTAGCGGCACAGATACGCAGTATTTT

size: few
J: TRBJ1-5
length: 17
D: .
V: TRBV27
CDR3: CASRSALGKSSNQPQHF
DNA: TGTGCCAGCAGATCTGCGTTAGGGAAGTCGAGCAATCAGCCCCAGCATTTT

size: many
J: TRBJ1-4
length: 13
D: TRBD1
V: TRBV28
CDR3: CASHADRVEKLFF
DNA: TGTGCCAGCCACGCGGACAGGGTTGAAAAACTGTTTTTT

size: many
J: TRBJ2-7
length: 16
D: TRBD1
V: TRBV11-2
CDR3: CASSPRDRPTLTIQYF
DNA: TGTGCCAGCAGCCCGCGGGACAGGCCCACGTTAACGATTCAGTACTTC

size: many
J: TRBJ2-7
length: 16
D: TRBD2
V: TRBV28
CDR3: CASSPLYIGLADEQYF
DNA: TGTGCCAGCAGTCCTCTATACATCGGACTAGCGGACGAGCAGTACTTC

size: many
J: TRBJ2-4
length: 13
D: TRBD1
V: TRBV20-1
CDR3: CSARVNRGDIQYF
DNA: TGCAGTGCTAGAGTCAACAGGGGAGACATTCAGTACTTC

size: .
J: TRBJ1-2
length: 14
D: .
V: TRBV6-6
CDR3: CASSYSRGPGGYTF
DNA: TGTGCCAGCAGTTACTCGAGGGGACCAGGTGGCTACACCTTC

size: .
J: TRBJ2-7
length: 16
D: TRBD2
V: TRBV10-2
CDR3: CASSDWPGLAGLEQYF
DNA: TGCGCCAGCAGTGATTGGCCGGGACTAGCGGGGTTGGAGCAGTACTTC

size: many
J: TRBJ2-1
length: 12
D: .
V: TRBV29-1
CDR3: CSFGAVGNEQFF
DNA: TGCAGCTTCGGGGCCGTGGGGAATGAGCAGTTCTTC

size: many
J: TRBJ2-5
length: 15
D: TRBD1
V: TRBV25-1
CDR3: CASSEYGTGKETQYF
DNA: TGTGCCAGCAGTGAATATGGGACAGGGAAAGAGACCCAGTACTTC

size: .
J: TRBJ2-1
length: 15
D: TRBD2
V: TRBV7-9
CDR3: CASSRTSGRAGEQFF
DNA: TGTGCCAGCAGCCGGACTAGCGGGAGGGCTGGTGAGCAGTTCTTC